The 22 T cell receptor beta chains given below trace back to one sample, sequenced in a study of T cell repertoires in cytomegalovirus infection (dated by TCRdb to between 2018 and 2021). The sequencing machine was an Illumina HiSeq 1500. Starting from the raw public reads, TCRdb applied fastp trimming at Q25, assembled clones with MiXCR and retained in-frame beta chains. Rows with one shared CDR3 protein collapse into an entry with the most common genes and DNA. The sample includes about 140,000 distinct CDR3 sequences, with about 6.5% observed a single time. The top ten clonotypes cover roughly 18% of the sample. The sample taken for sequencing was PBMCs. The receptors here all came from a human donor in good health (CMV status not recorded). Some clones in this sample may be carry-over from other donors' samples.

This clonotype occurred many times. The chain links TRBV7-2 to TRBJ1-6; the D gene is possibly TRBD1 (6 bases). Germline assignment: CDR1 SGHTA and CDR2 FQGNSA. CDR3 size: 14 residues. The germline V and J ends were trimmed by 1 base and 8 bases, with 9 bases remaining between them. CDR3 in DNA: TGTGCCAGCAGCTTAGTGGACAGAGATTCACCCCTCCACTTT. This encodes CASSLVDRDSPLHF.

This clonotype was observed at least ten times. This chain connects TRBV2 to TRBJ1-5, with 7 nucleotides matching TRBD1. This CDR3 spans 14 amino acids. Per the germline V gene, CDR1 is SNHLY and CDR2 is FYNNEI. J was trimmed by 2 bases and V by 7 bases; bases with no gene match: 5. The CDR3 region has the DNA TGTGCCAGCAACAGGGGATCGGGCAATCAGCCCCAGCATTTT. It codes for CASNRGSGNQPQHF.

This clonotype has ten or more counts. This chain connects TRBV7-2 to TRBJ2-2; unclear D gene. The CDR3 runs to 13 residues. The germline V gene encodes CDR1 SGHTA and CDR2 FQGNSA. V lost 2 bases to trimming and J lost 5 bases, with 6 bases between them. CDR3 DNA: TGTGCCAGCAGCTTAAGGGCGACCGGGGAGCTGTTTTTT. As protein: CASSLRATGELFF.

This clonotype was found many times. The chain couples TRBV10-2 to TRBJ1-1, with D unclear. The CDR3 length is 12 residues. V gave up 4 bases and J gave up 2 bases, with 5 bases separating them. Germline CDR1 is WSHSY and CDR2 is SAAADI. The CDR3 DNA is TGCGCCAGCAGTGGCATTAACACTGAAGCTTTCTTT. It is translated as CASSGINTEAFF.

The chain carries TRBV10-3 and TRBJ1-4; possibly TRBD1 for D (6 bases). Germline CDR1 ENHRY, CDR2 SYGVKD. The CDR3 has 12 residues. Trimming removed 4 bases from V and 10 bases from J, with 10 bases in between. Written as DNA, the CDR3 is TGTGCCATCAGTGGTCGGGACACAAAACTGTTTTTT. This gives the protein CAISGRDTKLFF.

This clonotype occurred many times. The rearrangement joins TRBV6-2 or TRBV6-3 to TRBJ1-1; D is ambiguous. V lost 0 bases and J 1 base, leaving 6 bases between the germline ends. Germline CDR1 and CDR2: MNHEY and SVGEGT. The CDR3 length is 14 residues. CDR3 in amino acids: CASSYSQANTEAFF. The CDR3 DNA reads TGTGCCAGCAGTTACTCCCAGGCGAACACTGAAGCTTTCTTT.

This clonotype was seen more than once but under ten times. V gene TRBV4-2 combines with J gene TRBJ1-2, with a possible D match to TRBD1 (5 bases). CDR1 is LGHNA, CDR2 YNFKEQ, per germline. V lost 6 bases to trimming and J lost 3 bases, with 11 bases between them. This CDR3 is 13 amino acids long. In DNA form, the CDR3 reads TGTGCCAGCAGTCTGGACACGGACTATGGCTACACCTTC. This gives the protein CASSLDTDYGYTF.

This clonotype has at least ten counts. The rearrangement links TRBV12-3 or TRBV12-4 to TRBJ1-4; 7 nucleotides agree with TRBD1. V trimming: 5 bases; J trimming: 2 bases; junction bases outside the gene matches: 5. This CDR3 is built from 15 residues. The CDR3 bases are TGTGCCAGCAGTCCAGAACAGGGGACTAATGAAAAACTGTTTTTT. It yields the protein CASSPEQGTNEKLFF.

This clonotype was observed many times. DNA for the CDR3: TGTGCCACATCCCAGATCGACCCTAGGGGAAATTCACCCCTCCACTTT. This codes for CATSQIDPRGNSPLHF. The V gene is TRBV2, the J gene TRBJ1-6; tentatively, D is TRBD1 (5 bases). This CDR3 is 16 amino acids long. Germline V gives CDR1 SNHLY, CDR2 FYNNEI. Trimming pared 10 bases from V and 7 bases from J, leaving 23 bases between.

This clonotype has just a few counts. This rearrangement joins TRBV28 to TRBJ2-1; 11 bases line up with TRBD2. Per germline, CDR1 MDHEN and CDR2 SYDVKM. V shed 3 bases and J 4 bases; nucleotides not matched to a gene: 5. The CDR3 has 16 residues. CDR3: CASSFSTSGGYNEQFF. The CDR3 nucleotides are TGTGCCAGCAGTTTTAGCACTAGCGGGGGTTACAATGAGCAGTTCTTC.

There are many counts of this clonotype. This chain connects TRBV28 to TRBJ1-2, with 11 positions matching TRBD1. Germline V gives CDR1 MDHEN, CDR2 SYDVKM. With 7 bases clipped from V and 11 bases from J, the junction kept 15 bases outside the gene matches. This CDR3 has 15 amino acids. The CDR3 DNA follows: TGTGCCAGCACCGATTCGGGCCCGGGACAGGGGGGTTACACCTTC. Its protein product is CASTDSGPGQGGYTF.

The CDR3, as DNA: TGTGCCAGCAGCGGACAGTTGACTTACGAGCAGTACTTC. It is translated as CASSGQLTYEQYF. The rearrangement joins TRBV9 to TRBJ2-7, with D possibly TRBD1 on 5 matching bases. The CDR3 has 13 amino acids. The germline V gene has CDR1 SGDLS and CDR2 YYNGEE. Trimming removed 3 bases at V and 4 bases at J, with 11 bases between.

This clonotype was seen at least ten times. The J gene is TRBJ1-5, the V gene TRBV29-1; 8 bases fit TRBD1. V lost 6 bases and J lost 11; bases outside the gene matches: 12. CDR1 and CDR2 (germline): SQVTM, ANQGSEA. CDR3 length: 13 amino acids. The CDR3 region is CSVSGTGGRSQHF. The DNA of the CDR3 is TGCAGCGTCTCCGGGACAGGAGGAAGGTCCCAGCATTTT.

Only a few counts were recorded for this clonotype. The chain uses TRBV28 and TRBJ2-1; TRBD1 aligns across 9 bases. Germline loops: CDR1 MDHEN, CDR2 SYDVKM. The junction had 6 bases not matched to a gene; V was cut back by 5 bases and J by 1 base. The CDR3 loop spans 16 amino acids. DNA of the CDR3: TGTGCCAGCAGTCGCCACGGACAGGGGTCCTACAATGAGCAGTTCTTC. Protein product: CASSRHGQGSYNEQFF.

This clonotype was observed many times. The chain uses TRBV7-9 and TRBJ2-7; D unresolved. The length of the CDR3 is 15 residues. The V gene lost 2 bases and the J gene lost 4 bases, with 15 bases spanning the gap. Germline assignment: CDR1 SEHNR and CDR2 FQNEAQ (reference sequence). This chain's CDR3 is CASSLSGQFRYEQYF. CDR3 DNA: TGTGCCAGCAGCTTATCCGGTCAATTCCGGTACGAGCAGTACTTC.

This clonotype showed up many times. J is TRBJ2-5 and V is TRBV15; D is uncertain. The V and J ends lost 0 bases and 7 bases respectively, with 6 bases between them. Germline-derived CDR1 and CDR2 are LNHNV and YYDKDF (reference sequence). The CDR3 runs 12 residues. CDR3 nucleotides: TGTGCCACCAGCAGAGAGGCCGCGACCCAGTACTTC. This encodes CATSREAATQYF.

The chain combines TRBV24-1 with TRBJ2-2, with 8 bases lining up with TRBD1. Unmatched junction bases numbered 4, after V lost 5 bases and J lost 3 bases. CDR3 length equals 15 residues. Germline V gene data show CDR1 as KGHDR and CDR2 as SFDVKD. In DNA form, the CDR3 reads TGTGCCACCAGTGGTGGGACAGGACACACCGGGGAGCTGTTTTTT. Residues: CATSGGTGHTGELFF.

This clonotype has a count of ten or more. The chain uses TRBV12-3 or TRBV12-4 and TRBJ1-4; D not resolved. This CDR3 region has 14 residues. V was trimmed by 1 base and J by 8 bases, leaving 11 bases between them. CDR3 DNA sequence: TGTGCCAGCAGTTTAGGTCGGGTGGAAGAAAAACTGTTTTTT. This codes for CASSLGRVEEKLFF.

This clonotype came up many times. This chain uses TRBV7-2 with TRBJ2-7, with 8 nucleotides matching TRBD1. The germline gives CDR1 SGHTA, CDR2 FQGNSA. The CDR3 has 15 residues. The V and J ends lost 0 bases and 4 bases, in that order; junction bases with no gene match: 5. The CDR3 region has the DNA TGTGCCAGCAGCTTAGCTACAGGGGGTGGATACGAGCAGTACTTC. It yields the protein CASSLATGGGYEQYF.

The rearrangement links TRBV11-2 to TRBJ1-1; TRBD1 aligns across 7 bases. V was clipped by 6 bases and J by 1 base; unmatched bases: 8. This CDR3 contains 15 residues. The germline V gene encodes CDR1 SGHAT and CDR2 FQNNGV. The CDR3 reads CASRKPGQPNTEAFF. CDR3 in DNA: TGTGCCAGCAGAAAACCGGGACAGCCGAACACTGAAGCTTTCTTT.

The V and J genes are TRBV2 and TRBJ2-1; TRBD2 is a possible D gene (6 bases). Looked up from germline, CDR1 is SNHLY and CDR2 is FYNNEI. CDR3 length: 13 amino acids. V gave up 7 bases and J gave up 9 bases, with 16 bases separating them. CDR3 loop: CASKGTPLGEQFF. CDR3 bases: TGTGCCAGCAAGGGGACTCCCCTCGGTGAGCAGTTCTTC.

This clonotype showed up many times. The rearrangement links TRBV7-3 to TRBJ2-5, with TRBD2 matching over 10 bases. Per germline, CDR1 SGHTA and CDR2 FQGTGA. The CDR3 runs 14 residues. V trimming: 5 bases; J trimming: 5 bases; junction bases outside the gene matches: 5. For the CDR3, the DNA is TGTGCCAGCAGCCCCTCAGCGGGGGGGGAGACCCAGTACTTC. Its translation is CASSPSAGGETQYF.